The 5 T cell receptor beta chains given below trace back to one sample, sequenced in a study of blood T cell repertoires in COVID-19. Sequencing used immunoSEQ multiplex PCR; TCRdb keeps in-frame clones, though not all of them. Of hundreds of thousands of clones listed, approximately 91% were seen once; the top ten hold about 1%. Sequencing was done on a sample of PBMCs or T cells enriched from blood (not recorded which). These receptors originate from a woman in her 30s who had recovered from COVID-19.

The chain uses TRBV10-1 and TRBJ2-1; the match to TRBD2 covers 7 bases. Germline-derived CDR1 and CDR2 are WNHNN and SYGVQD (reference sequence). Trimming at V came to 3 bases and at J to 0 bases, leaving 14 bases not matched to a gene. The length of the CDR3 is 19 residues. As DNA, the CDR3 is TGCGCCAGCAGTGACTTCGAGGAGGGTGGCGGGAGCTCCTACAATGAGCAGTTCTTC. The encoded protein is CASSDFEEGGGSSYNEQFF.

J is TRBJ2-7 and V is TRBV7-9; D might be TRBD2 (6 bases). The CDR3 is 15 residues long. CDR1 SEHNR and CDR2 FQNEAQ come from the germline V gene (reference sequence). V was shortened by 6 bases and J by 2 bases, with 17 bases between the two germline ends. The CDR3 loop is CASSPGRLAPYEQYF. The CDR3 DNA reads TGTGCCAGCAGTCCAGGGAGGCTAGCCCCCTACGAGCAGTACTTC.

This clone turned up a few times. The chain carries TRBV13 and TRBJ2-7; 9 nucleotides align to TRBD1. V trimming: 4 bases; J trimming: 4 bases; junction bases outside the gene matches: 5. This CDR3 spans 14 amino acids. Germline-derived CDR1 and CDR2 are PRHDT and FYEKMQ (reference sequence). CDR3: CASSYVDRGYEQYF. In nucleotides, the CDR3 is TGTGCCAGCAGCTACGTAGACAGGGGGTACGAGCAGTACTTC.

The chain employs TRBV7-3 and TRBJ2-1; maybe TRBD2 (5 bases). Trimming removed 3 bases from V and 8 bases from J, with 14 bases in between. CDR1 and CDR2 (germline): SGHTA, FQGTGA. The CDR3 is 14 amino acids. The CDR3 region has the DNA TGTGCCAGCAGCTTTGAAGGGAGTGTAGATGAGCAGTTCTTC. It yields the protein CASSFEGSVDEQFF.

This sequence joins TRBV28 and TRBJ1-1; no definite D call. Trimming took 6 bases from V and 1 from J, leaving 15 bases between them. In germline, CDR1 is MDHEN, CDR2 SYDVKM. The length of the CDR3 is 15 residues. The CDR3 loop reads CASSPPGYGNTEAFF. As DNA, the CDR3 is TGTGCCAGCAGCCCCCCGGGTTATGGGAACACTGAAGCTTTCTTT.